This entry features one TCR beta chain sequence. Its cognate antigen has yet to be identified. No base quality values were provided; no much bigger clone lies one nucleotide off. This sample is drawn from a study of T-cell memory formation after mild COVID-19 (dated by TCRdb to the early 2020s). Notes on the research overall: TCR sequence clusters from the two donors were largely donor specific. In a couple of donors, T-cell clones that expanded and contracted after mild COVID-19 were followed by sequencing TCRalpha and TCRbeta repertoires longitudinally. Two young, previously healthy adult volunteers made up the cohort, one male and one female.

These reads were obtained on an Illumina NovaSeq 6000. Using 5'RACE with constant-segment primers, TCRalpha and TCRbeta cDNA libraries were constructed, with sample barcodes and unique molecular identifiers added in the process. Trizol reagent was used to extract RNA from every sample. Library amplification was performed in two PCR steps, and a second sample barcode and Illumina TruSeq adapters were introduced in the second step. Sequencing of libraries was performed on an Illumina NovaSeq with 2 x 150 bp paired-end reads. The source study handled its data this way. Demultiplexing of reads and collapsing into UMI-guided consensus sequences were performed with migec v1.2.7. Using mixcr v2.1.11, UMI consensuses were aligned to TRA and TRB V and J templates and then assembled into clonotypes. Expanded or contracted clonotypes were those called significant by both edgeR and NoisET, with noise models trained on biological replicates. edgeR calls used a false discovery rate-adjusted p below 0.01 and a log2 fold-change threshold of 1. As an exploratory analysis of dynamics, PCA with hierarchical clustering was applied to max-normalized trajectories of the 1000 most abundant clonotypes. Separately sequenced CD4+ and CD8+ repertoires were used to assign a CD4 or CD8 phenotype to each responding clone. Through fastp at Q25 and MiXCR, TCRdb rebuilt clones from the public reads, retaining in-frame beta chains. Each entry is one CDR3 protein sequence, shown with its most common DNA and genes. None of the V and J calls come from the authors' own analysis; TCRdb made them. This sample comprises about 350,000 distinct CDR3 sequences, roughly 15% of them detected only once. Approximately 22% of the sample rests with the top ten.

Ficoll-Paque density gradient centrifugation was used to isolate PBMCs. Broader findings and caveats from the paper: The second-wave clones that peaked on day 37 were not confirmed to be SARS-CoV-2 specific. Some responding clones were found in pre-infection memory, which suggests that pre-existing cross-reactive memory T cells took part in the SARS-CoV-2 response. Contracting CD4+ clones were located mainly in the CM and EM memory subsets, whereas CD8+ clones were found to be enriched in EMRA. The study covered only a couple of mild cases, and larger cohorts including severe cases with pre-infection samples were considered necessary. Balanced CD4/CD8 phenotypes were observed for clones contracting from day 15 to 85, whereas a bias towards CD4+ was observed for a second wave of clones expanding from day 15 to 37.

The CDR3 starts with the cysteine, ends with the phenylalanine, and has 12 residues. The sequence is cut down to CDR3 DNA, 36 bases in frame from base 1. The V end loses 5 bases and the J end loses 4 bases, and a stretch of 8 bases separates them. Via the germline V gene, CDR1 is MNHEY and CDR2 SVGAGI. This chain joins TRBV6-5 to TRBJ1-1, with the D gene not clear enough to name. Sequences were obtained from PBMCs or a T cell subset sorted from them (not recorded which). This receptor was identified in a man aged 18 to 30 who had mild COVID-19 (a few samples of this study predate the infection). The sample titles of this study are shuffled in the database, so cell type and time point are left out; the donor was told from shared clones. The CDR3: CASSHTATEAFF. DNA sequence: TGTGCCAGCAGTCACACGGCCACTGAAGCTTTCTTT.